This TCR beta chain was recorded in a study of blood T cell repertoires in COVID-19. Study summary: Samples representing acute and convalescent COVID-19 were sourced from the United States, Italy and Spain. Nucleic acid was either cDNA or gDNA, and it came from T cells, B-cell-depleted T cells, or PBMCs.

The CDR3 length is 15 residues. Deletions cut 3 bases from V and 5 bases from J, with 16 bases between. The germline V gene encodes CDR1 DFQATT and CDR2 SNEGSKA (reference sequence). In the authors' methods: The assay estimated nucleated cells by amplifying reference gene primers. Some clones are missing from TCRdb's copy, which holds only in-frame ones; the method was immunoSEQ multiplex PCR. Clone size and the V and J calls come from that table; the DNA yielded D and trimming. The sample has a few hundred thousand clones, 86% seen once. This sequence originates from a woman aged 45 to 65 with acute or convalescent COVID-19. The chain recombines TRBV20-1 with TRBJ2-2, with unresolved D. The sample taken for sequencing was peripheral blood. Here the CDR3 DNA reads TGCAGTGCTAGTCAGGCTTTTCCTCCAACCGGGGAGCTGTTTTTT. Its protein is CSASQAFPPTGELFF.